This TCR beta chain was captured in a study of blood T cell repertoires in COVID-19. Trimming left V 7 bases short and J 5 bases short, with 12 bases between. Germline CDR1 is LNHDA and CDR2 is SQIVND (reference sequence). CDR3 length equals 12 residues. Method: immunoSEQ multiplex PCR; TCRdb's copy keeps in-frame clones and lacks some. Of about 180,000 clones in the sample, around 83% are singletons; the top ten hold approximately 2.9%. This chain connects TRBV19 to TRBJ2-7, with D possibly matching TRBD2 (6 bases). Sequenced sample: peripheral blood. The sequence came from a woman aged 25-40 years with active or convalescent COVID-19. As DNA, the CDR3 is TGTGCCAGTAATTCGGGGGTCAACGAGCAGTACTTC. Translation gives CASNSGVNEQYF.